What follows are 22 T cell receptor beta chains derived from one specimen sequenced in a study of blood T cells in healthy people across ages. Primers used in a second PCR of about 7 to 12 cycles were a sample-barcoded 5' primer and a J-beta primer mix. From the 5' RACE reads, TCRdb called clonotypes with MiXCR, one entry per CDR3 protein. The repertoire holds roughly 730,000 distinct CDR3 sequences, with roughly three fifths as singletons. Material: blood. The receptors derive from a man aged 40-49 years in good health.

The chain couples TRBV4-2 to TRBJ2-5, with 7 bases matching TRBD1. The J call is uncertain, as TRBJ2-7 better fits the DNA end. CDR1 and CDR2 from the germline V gene are LGHNA and YNFKEQ. This CDR3 comprises 17 residues. For the CDR3, the DNA is TGTGCCAGCAGCCCCCGGACAGGAACCCCTCCCGGGAACGAGCAGTACTTC. Amino acids: CASSPRTGTPPGNEQYF.

On this clonotype: Sequence at one end of the junction differs from germline and may be a read error. The chain joins TRBV4-3 to TRBJ2-1, with TRBD2 matching over 12 bases. The germline V gene encodes CDR1 LGHNA and CDR2 YSLEER. The CDR3 loop spans 16 amino acids. The CDR3 protein is CAGSQDLAGGLDEQFF. The CDR3 DNA is TGCGCCGGCAGCCAAGATCTAGCGGGAGGGTTGGATGAGCAGTTCTTC.

The sample holds one count of this clonotype. The chain links TRBV5-5 to TRBJ2-5; D is unclear. Trimming pared 0 bases from V and 0 bases from J, leaving 6 bases between. The CDR3 covers 14 residues. The germline V gene has CDR1 SGHKS and CDR2 YYEKEE (reference sequence). The chain's CDR3 is CASSLVYHQETQYF. Written as DNA, the CDR3 is TGTGCCAGCAGCTTGGTATACCACCAAGAGACCCAGTACTTC.

J is TRBJ2-2 and V is TRBV6-5, with D unclear. Germline CDR1 and CDR2: MNHEY and SVGAGI. Trimming left V 0 bases short and J 5 bases short, with 13 bases between. There are 16 residues in the CDR3. As DNA, the CDR3 is TGTGCCAGCAGTTACTCGGAAAGGGTTTGGACCGGGGAGCTGTTTTTT. Translated: CASSYSERVWTGELFF.

The chain joins TRBV7-2 to TRBJ2-5, with D uncertain. The CDR3 has 17 residues. Germline V CDR1 and CDR2: SGHTA, FQGNSA. V was shortened by 4 bases and J by 2 bases, with 20 bases between the two germline ends. The CDR3 DNA is TGTGCCAGCAGCTCCTCTCCCTCTAGGGTTGGGCAAGAGACCCAGTACTTC. Its translation is CASSSSPSRVGQETQYF.

The rearrangement joins TRBV7-9 to TRBJ2-4; 14 nucleotides agree with TRBD2. The closer fit of TRBJ2-7 to the DNA end suggests the J call may be wrong. The CDR3 totals 16 residues. The V gene's germline CDR1 is SEHNR and CDR2 FQNEAQ (reference sequence). The CDR3: CASSQIQGLAGGEQYF. The CDR3 DNA sequence: TGTGCCAGCAGCCAGATTCAAGGACTAGCGGGAGGCGAGCAGTACTTC.

The chain employs TRBV5-1 and TRBJ2-3; D perhaps matches TRBD1 (5 bases). CDR3 length equals 14 residues. V lost 2 bases, J lost 1 base, and 8 bases lay in between. CDR1 and CDR2 (germline): SGHRS, YFSETQ. The CDR3 reads CASSLGHGTDTQYF. Here the CDR3 DNA reads TGCGCCAGCAGCTTAGGACACGGCACAGATACGCAGTATTTT. The full variable domain, its missing parts supplied by reference TRBV5-1 and TRBJ2-3, is KAGVTQTPRYLIKTRGQQVTLSCSPISGHRSVSWYQQTPGQGLQFLFEYFSETQRNKGNFPGRFSGRQFSNSRSEMNVSTLELGDSALYLCASSLGHGTDTQYFGPGTRLTVL.

A note on this clonotype: At one of its ends the junction is not consistent with the germline gene, which may arise from a read error. The rearrangement links TRBV28 to TRBJ2-6; 10 bases are shared with TRBD2. CDR1 and CDR2 from the germline V gene are MDHEN and SYDVKM. This CDR3 is built from 19 residues. CDR3 DNA: TGTGCCAGCAACCTAAAAGTAGCGGGAGGAAACTCTGGGACCAACGTCCTGACTTTC. This encodes CASNLKVAGGNSGTNVLTF.

This clonotype was observed at least ten times. The rearrangement links TRBV7-6 to TRBJ2-7; a possible D gene is TRBD2 (6 bases). Looked up from germline, CDR1 is SGHVS and CDR2 is FNYEAQ. The CDR3 sequence is 13 residues long. V was clipped by 5 bases and J by 2 bases, with 10 bases between them. CDR3 in DNA: TGTGCCAGCAGCCCCCGGGGGACCTACGAGCAGTACTTC. This codes for CASSPRGTYEQYF.

The chain combines TRBV20-1 with TRBJ2-5; a weak D match, TRBD1 (6 bases). From germline, CDR1 is DFQATT and CDR2 SNEGSKA (reference sequence). This CDR3 spans 13 amino acids. Trimming cost V 4 bases and J 5 bases, with 14 bases left between them. The CDR3: CSANEGVRETQYF. For the CDR3, the DNA is TGCAGTGCTAACGAGGGGGTCAGGGAGACCCAGTACTTC.

The chain couples TRBV4-3 to TRBJ2-5; maybe TRBD1 (5 bases). V lost 0 bases and J lost 13, with 21 bases in between. The V gene's germline CDR1 is LGHNA and CDR2 YSLEER. The CDR3 loop spans 15 amino acids. The CDR3 here is CASSQDTGSNRIVYF. In DNA form, the CDR3 reads TGCGCCAGCAGCCAAGATACAGGCAGTAATAGGATTGTGTACTTC.

This chain joins TRBV29-1 and TRBJ2-1, with 7 positions matching TRBD2. Germline V gene data show CDR1 as SQVTM and CDR2 as ANQGSEA. Trimming took 5 bases from V and 6 from J; bases not matched to a gene: 4. The CDR3 is made up of 12 amino acids. This CDR3 reads CSVIRGVNEQFF. CDR3 DNA sequence: TGCAGCGTTATACGGGGGGTCAATGAGCAGTTCTTC.

This clonotype came up a few times. The J gene is TRBJ2-1, the V gene TRBV4-3; perhaps TRBD2 as D (6 bases). V lost 0 bases and J 0 bases, leaving 12 bases between the germline ends. The CDR3 has 17 residues. The germline V gene encodes CDR1 LGHNA and CDR2 YSLEER. The CDR3: CASSQDPGLTSYNEQFF. CDR3 sequence (DNA): TGCGCCAGCAGCCAAGATCCGGGACTGACCTCCTACAATGAGCAGTTCTTC.

In this sample, this clonotype turned up a few times. The chain carries TRBV7-9 and TRBJ1-1; D unclear. V lost 5 bases to trimming and J lost 4 bases, with 8 bases between them. The CDR3 spans 12 residues. Germline V gene lookup returns CDR1 SEHNR and CDR2 FQNEAQ (reference sequence). In DNA form, the CDR3 reads TGTGCCAGCAGCAATTTTGGCACTGAAGCTTTCTTT. This codes for CASSNFGTEAFF.

This clonotype occurred once. V usage is TRBV20-1 and J usage is TRBJ1-2, with a weak D call TRBD1 (6 bases). V dropped 0 bases and J dropped 8 bases, with 16 bases sitting between them. This CDR3 comprises 14 residues. The germline CDR1 and CDR2 sequences are DFQATT and SNEGSKA (reference sequence). The CDR3 region is CSARDTGNLEGYTF. The CDR3 DNA follows: TGCAGTGCTAGAGATACAGGGAACCTGGAAGGCTACACCTTC.

A remark on this clonotype: A junction boundary mismatches the germline segment, possibly from a read error. V and J are TRBV30 and TRBJ2-6; D possibly matches TRBD1 or TRBD2 (5 bases each). This CDR3 comprises 15 residues. The germline V gene encodes CDR1 GTSNPN and CDR2 SVGIG (reference sequence). CDR3 loop: CAWSPLRSGANFLTF. The CDR3, as DNA: TGTGCCTGGAGTCCGCTTCGTTCCGGGGCCAACTTCCTGACTTTC.

The gene calls are TRBV28 and TRBJ1-6; a possible D gene is TRBD1 (5 bases). This CDR3 is built from 16 residues. Germline lookup yields CDR1 MDHEN and CDR2 SYDVKM. The V end was cut by 5 bases, the J end by 9 bases, with 20 bases between. CDR3 DNA: TGTGCCAGCAGTGGCTCGGGAGTCGGGGGGGGTTCACCCCTCCACTTT. Its translation is CASSGSGVGGGSPLHF.

The chain joins TRBV7-2 to TRBJ2-5; 11 bases line up with TRBD2. J lost 5 bases, V lost 7 bases, and 9 bases had no gene match. The CDR3 runs to 15 residues. Germline CDR1 SGHTA, CDR2 FQGNSA. The CDR3 spells CASIPELAGVETQYF. CDR3 bases: TGTGCCAGCATACCCGAACTAGCGGGAGTGGAGACCCAGTACTTC.

The V and J genes are TRBV6-1 and TRBJ1-4; no clear D gene. This CDR3 contains 15 residues. CDR1 and CDR2 (germline): MNHNS, SASEGT. Trimming took 3 bases from V and 3 from J, leaving 11 bases between them. The CDR3 DNA reads TGTGCCAGCAGTGACCGAGGCATAGCTAATGAAAAACTGTTTTTT. Translation gives CASSDRGIANEKLFF.

This clonotype turned up a few times. The rearrangement joins TRBV7-9 to TRBJ2-7, with 7 bases matching TRBD2. The DNA end lines up better with TRBJ2-5; the J call may be wrong. CDR1 SEHNR and CDR2 FQNEAQ come from the germline V gene (reference sequence). The CDR3 runs 18 residues. CDR3: CASSFLELAWAAHETQYF. The CDR3, as DNA: TGTGCCAGCAGCTTCCTGGAACTAGCGTGGGCCGCCCATGAGACCCAGTACTTC.

The chain links TRBV20-1 to TRBJ1-5; 7 nucleotides agree with TRBD1. The CDR3 has 17 residues. The trim removed 0 bases at V and 4 bases at J, leaving 12 bases unmatched. The V gene's germline CDR1 is DFQATT and CDR2 SNEGSKA (reference sequence). CDR3 in amino acids: CSARDLLKGAGNQPQHF. The CDR3 DNA reads as TGCAGTGCTAGAGATCTATTGAAGGGGGCGGGAAATCAGCCCCAGCATTTT.

The gene calls are TRBV27 and TRBJ2-2; perhaps TRBD2 as D (6 bases). V was pared by 3 bases and J by 3 bases, with 11 bases between. CDR1 MNHEY and CDR2 SMNVEV come from the germline V gene (reference sequence). This CDR3 is 15 amino acids long. CDR3 sequence reads: CASSFVREYTGELFF. The CDR3 DNA reads as TGTGCCAGCAGTTTCGTCCGGGAGTACACCGGGGAGCTGTTTTTT.